These 26 T cell receptor beta chains were all obtained from the same sample, sequenced in a study of cytomegalovirus exposure and HLA in healthy donors. It was with 60 Vbeta and 13 Jbeta primers that the PCR ran. Data came from immunoSEQ multiplex PCR; TCRdb stores just in-frame clones and leaves some out. Found here are tens of thousands of clones; the top ten clones hold approximately 23%. Sequencing was done on a sample of PBMCs. Receptors were obtained from a man aged 60-69 years in good health and CMV-seropositive.

The genes are TRBV29-1 and TRBJ2-1, with D perhaps TRBD2 (5 bases). From germline, CDR1 is SQVTM and CDR2 ANQGSEA. The V gene lost 0 bases and the J gene lost 10 bases, with 16 bases spanning the gap. There are 14 residues in the CDR3. CDR3 loop: CSVEDQVGVGEQFF. The CDR3 nucleotides are TGCAGCGTTGAAGATCAGGTGGGAGTGGGGGAGCAGTTCTTC.

This sequence joins TRBV19 and TRBJ1-2, with TRBD1 as a possible D gene (5 bases). V lost 0 bases and J 8 bases, leaving 22 bases between the germline ends. CDR1 is LNHDA, CDR2 SQIVND, per germline (reference sequence). CDR3 length: 17 amino acids. CDR3 sequence: CASSIDRTGLLFGGYTF. DNA of the CDR3: TGTGCCAGTAGTATAGATCGAACGGGACTACTCTTTGGAGGCTACACCTTC.

The rearrangement joins TRBV9 to TRBJ1-2; 9 bases align to TRBD1. The CDR3 is 16 amino acids. Per the germline V gene, CDR1 is SGDLS and CDR2 is YYNGEE. V shed 0 bases, J shed 4 bases, and the junction held 7 bases outside the gene matches. The CDR3 region is CASSVGLGTGLYGYTF. The CDR3 DNA reads as TGTGCCAGCAGCGTAGGGTTGGGGACAGGGCTCTATGGCTACACCTTC. Based on the CDR3 plus reference TRBV9 and TRBJ1-2, the full variable domain is DSGVTQTPKHLITATGQRVTLRCSPRSGDLSVYWYQQSLDQGLQFLIQYYNGEERAKGNILERFSAQQFPDLHSELNLSSLELGDSALYFCASSVGLGTGLYGYTFGSGTRLTVV.

CDR3 in DNA: TGTGCCAGCAGCCTTACAGAGAACTTTAACTATGGCTACACCTTC. Its protein is CASSLTENFNYGYTF. The chain carries TRBV7-2 and TRBJ1-2; no clear D. The V gene lost 5 bases and the J gene lost 1 base, with 14 bases spanning the gap. The germline CDR1 and CDR2 sequences are SGHTA and FQGNSA. The CDR3 length is 15 residues.

The CDR3 protein is CAWSPTRTGGDTEAFF. The CDR3 DNA is TGTGCCTGGAGTCCGACCCGGACGGGGGGGGACACTGAAGCTTTCTTT. The rearrangement uses TRBV30 and TRBJ1-1; possible D gene TRBD1, 5 bases. The CDR3 has 16 residues. V was clipped by 2 bases and J by 3 bases, with 19 bases between them. Germline V gives CDR1 GTSNPN, CDR2 SVGIG (reference sequence).

The J gene is TRBJ2-1, the V gene TRBV4-1; possible D gene TRBD1, 6 bases. This CDR3 is built from 17 residues. CDR1 is MGHRA and CDR2 is YSYEKL in the germline V gene. The germline V and J ends were trimmed by 0 bases and 3 bases, with 15 bases remaining between them. Here the CDR3 reads CASSQDNLGTYYNEQFF. For the CDR3, the DNA is TGCGCCAGCAGCCAAGATAATTTAGGGACATACTACAATGAGCAGTTCTTC.

The chain carries TRBV5-6 and TRBJ2-7; possibly TRBD2 for D (7 bases). V dropped 1 base and J dropped 1 base, with 21 bases sitting between them. The CDR3 length is 18 residues. CDR1 and CDR2 (germline): SGHDT, YYEEEE. As DNA, the CDR3 is TGTGCCAGCAGCTTGATAGGATGGGGGGCTAGCGGTTCCTACGAGCAGTACTTC. It is translated as CASSLIGWGASGSYEQYF.

The chain recombines TRBV29-1 with TRBJ1-2; tentative D call: TRBD1 (6 bases). The V gene's germline CDR1 is SQVTM and CDR2 ANQGSEA. CDR3 size: 14 residues. The V and J ends lost 3 bases and 4 bases respectively, with 15 bases between them. Here the CDR3 reads CSVEGDPRGYGYTF. In DNA form, the CDR3 reads TGCAGCGTTGAGGGGGACCCCAGGGGCTATGGCTACACCTTC.

The rearrangement links TRBV18 to TRBJ2-1; D perhaps matches TRBD1 (6 bases). V lost 6 bases and J 8 bases, leaving 11 bases between the germline ends. The CDR3 length is 12 residues. Per the germline V gene, CDR1 is KGHSH and CDR2 is LQKENI. The CDR3 bases are TGTGCCAGCTCGCCCAGGGGCGATGAGCAGTTCTTC. This codes for CASSPRGDEQFF.

V gene TRBV29-1 combines with J gene TRBJ2-7; D perhaps matches TRBD1 (6 bases). V lost 4 bases, J lost 4 bases, and 17 bases lay in between. The V gene's germline CDR1 is SQVTM and CDR2 ANQGSEA. The CDR3 runs to 14 residues. CDR3 DNA: TGCAGCGTTGTATTGGTGGGGGCACGATACGAGCAGTACTTC. Protein: CSVVLVGARYEQYF.

V and J are TRBV7-6 and TRBJ2-7, with D maybe TRBD2 (6 bases). This CDR3 has 14 residues. CDR1 and CDR2 from the germline V gene are SGHVS and FNYEAQ. V was shortened by 5 bases and J by 1 base, with 12 bases between the two germline ends. CDR3 DNA sequence: TGTGCCAGCAGCCCGGGGAGGCAGTCCTACGAGCAGTACTTC. Translating gives CASSPGRQSYEQYF. The full variable domain, with the rest looked up from reference TRBV7-6 and TRBJ2-7, is GAGVSQSPRYKVTKRGQDVALRCDPISGHVSLYWYRQALGQGPEFLTYFNYEAQQDKSGLPNDRFSAERPEGSISTLTIQRTEQRDSAMYRCASSPGRQSYEQYFGPGTRLTVT.

This sequence joins TRBV19 and TRBJ2-5; D uncertain. CDR1 LNHDA and CDR2 SQIVND come from the germline V gene (reference sequence). The CDR3 is 11 amino acids. The V gene lost 8 bases and the J gene lost 5 bases, with 9 bases spanning the gap. The CDR3 nucleotides are TGTGCCAGTGGCGGTGGGGAGACCCAGTACTTC. Translated: CASGGGETQYF.

The chain uses TRBV5-1 and TRBJ1-2; 9 positions agree with TRBD1. Losses at the gene ends were 3 bases for V and 6 bases for J; bases not matched to a gene: 3. The CDR3 has 13 residues. Germline V CDR1 and CDR2: SGHRS, YFSETQ. Here the CDR3 DNA reads TGCGCCAGCAGCTGGGGACAGGGCGATGGCTACACCTTC. Its protein is CASSWGQGDGYTF.

V is TRBV19 and J is TRBJ1-5, with D tentatively TRBD1 (5 bases). Between the trimmed V and J ends, which lost 4 bases and 3 bases, there was a span of 10 bases. The germline V gene has CDR1 LNHDA and CDR2 SQIVND (reference sequence). This CDR3 has 14 amino acids. CDR3 amino acids: CASSRGRLNQPQHF. CDR3 in DNA: TGTGCCAGTAGTAGGGGGAGGCTCAATCAGCCCCAGCATTTT.

The chain carries TRBV19 and TRBJ1-5, with D uncertain. CDR1 LNHDA and CDR2 SQIVND come from the germline V gene (reference sequence). Trimming took off 4 bases at V and 7 bases at J, with 14 bases between the two ends. This CDR3 has 14 residues. This chain's CDR3 is CASSNRQDLQPQHF. The CDR3 coding sequence is TGTGCCAGTAGTAATCGGCAGGACTTACAGCCCCAGCATTTT.

The J gene is TRBJ1-5, the V gene TRBV4-2, with a weak D call TRBD1 (5 bases). Trimming pared 3 bases from V and 1 base from J, leaving 13 bases between. CDR1 LGHNA and CDR2 YNFKEQ come from the germline V gene. The CDR3 sequence is 16 residues long. The CDR3 DNA reads as TGTGCCAGCAGCCACCCTGGGGGGGGAAGCAATCAGCCCCAGCATTTT. It specifies CASSHPGGGSNQPQHF.

The CDR3 DNA follows: TGCAGCGTTGGGGGCGAAAGGGTCAAAAACATTCAGTACTTC. Residues: CSVGGERVKNIQYF. The rearrangement joins TRBV29-1 to TRBJ2-4; perhaps TRBD1 as D (5 bases). The CDR3 length is 14 residues. V shed 4 bases and J shed 3 bases, with 13 bases lying between them. The germline gives CDR1 SQVTM, CDR2 ANQGSEA.

The chain employs TRBV5-1 and TRBJ2-2; D may be TRBD1 (7 bases). The CDR3 runs 15 residues. CDR1 is SGHRS and CDR2 is YFSETQ in the germline V gene. Trimming cost V 5 bases and J 1 base, with 12 bases left between them. CDR3 residues: CASREGAGNTGELFF. The CDR3 DNA is TGCGCCAGCAGGGAGGGGGCAGGGAACACCGGGGAGCTGTTTTTT.

The chain links TRBV7-9 to TRBJ1-1; 7 nucleotides agree with TRBD1. V shed 7 bases and J 2 bases; nucleotides not matched to a gene: 13. Looked up from germline, CDR1 is SEHNR and CDR2 is FQNEAQ (reference sequence). This CDR3 comprises 16 residues. CDR3: CASNSEGALENTEAFF. For the CDR3, the DNA is TGTGCCAGCAACTCGGAGGGGGCTCTGGAAAACACTGAAGCTTTCTTT.

The genes are TRBV4-2 and TRBJ1-1, with 7 nucleotides matching TRBD1. The CDR3 contains 13 residues. The junction had 9 bases not matched to a gene; V was cut back by 7 bases and J by 7 bases. CDR1 and CDR2 from the germline V gene are LGHNA and YNFKEQ. The CDR3: CASMEGAEGEAFF. CDR3 in DNA: TGTGCCAGCATGGAGGGGGCAGAGGGTGAAGCTTTCTTT.

This chain links TRBV4-1 with TRBJ2-1, with 8 bases identical to TRBD1. After removal of 5 bases from V and 5 bases from J, the junction contained 11 bases not matched to a gene. Looked up from germline, CDR1 is MGHRA and CDR2 is YSYEKL. The CDR3 loop spans 16 amino acids. The CDR3 nucleotides are TGCGCCAGCAGCGATGACAGGGGACCGCCCGACAATGAGCAGTTCTTC. Amino acid sequence: CASSDDRGPPDNEQFF.

V gene TRBV15 combines with J gene TRBJ2-1, with 8 bases matching TRBD2. Germline CDR1 and CDR2: LNHNV and YYDKDF (reference sequence). The junction had 8 bases not matched to a gene; V was cut back by 3 bases and J by 10 bases. The CDR3 is made up of 14 amino acids. The CDR3: CATSSLYSGTEQFF. The CDR3 nucleotides read TGTGCCACCAGCAGTCTTTATAGCGGGACCGAGCAGTTCTTC. The whole variable domain, filled in from reference TRBV15 and TRBJ2-1, reads DAMVIQNPRYQVTQFGKPVTLSCSQTLNHNVMYWYQQKSSQAPKLLFHYYDKDFNNEADTPDNFQSRRPNTSFCFLDIRSPGLGDTAMYLCATSSLYSGTEQFFGPGTRLTVL.

The rearrangement joins TRBV11-2 to TRBJ2-7; 10 bases are shared with TRBD2. CDR3 size: 15 residues. The junction had 13 bases not matched to a gene; V was cut back by 5 bases and J by 9 bases. Germline CDR1 SGHAT, CDR2 FQNNGV. As DNA, the CDR3 is TGTGCCAGCAGCCGCCTCGCGTTGGCTAGCGGGAGGCAGTACTTC. This encodes CASSRLALASGRQYF.

CDR3 bases: TGTGCCAGCTCACGGACAGTCGAGGAGGGCTACACCTTC. Translation gives CASSRTVEEGYTF. This chain joins TRBV18 and TRBJ1-2, with D perhaps TRBD1 (6 bases). V lost 4 bases and J 8 bases, leaving 14 bases between the germline ends. The CDR3 extends over 13 amino acids. CDR1 is KGHSH and CDR2 is LQKENI in the germline V gene.

This chain uses TRBV30 with TRBJ2-5; D may be TRBD2 (6 bases). With the DNA end fitting TRBJ2-7 better, the J assignment may be wrong. Germline values: CDR1 GTSNPN, CDR2 SVGIG (reference sequence). This CDR3 has 13 residues. CDR3 in DNA: TGTGCCTGGAGCTTCGCGGGAACCTACGAGCAGTACTTC. Translated: CAWSFAGTYEQYF.

The chain carries TRBV30 and TRBJ2-1; 11 positions match TRBD2. Trimming cost V 3 bases and J 3 bases; bases outside gene matches: 4. The V gene's germline CDR1 is GTSNPN and CDR2 SVGIG (reference sequence). The CDR3 extends over 15 amino acids. The CDR3 sequence is CAWSFGTSGYNEQFF. The CDR3 region has the DNA TGTGCCTGGAGCTTCGGGACTAGCGGCTACAATGAGCAGTTCTTC.